Sequencing of this TCR beta chain was carried out in a study of Ad26.COV2.S vaccination and SARS-CoV-2 variants. The treatment denotes: some 20 received Ad26.COV2.S at low or high dose, single or two shots; 5 received placebo; per-sample allocation not given. It was on day 63 after the first vaccine or placebo injection that samples were taken. Only in-frame clones appear in the TCRdb table, and some are missing; sequencing was by immunoSEQ multiplex PCR. The data hold a few hundred thousand clones, with around 92% observed a single time. The CDR3 has 15 amino acids. Trimming cost V 0 bases and J 2 bases, with 9 bases left between them. Germline values: CDR1 LGHNA, CDR2 YSLEER.

This sample comprised peripheral blood, obtained in a trial of Ad26.COV2.S vaccine versus placebo. The V gene is TRBV4-3, the J gene TRBJ2-3; D remains unclear. This clonotype was sampled from a person aged 18-60 years who received the Ad26.COV2.S COVID-19 vaccine or a placebo. CDR3 DNA: TGCGCCAGCAGCCAAGATCACCTATACACAGATACGCAGTATTTT. Translating it yields CASSQDHLYTDTQYF.